This TCR beta chain was captured in a study of tumor-infiltrating lymphocytes in oesophageal squamous cell carcinoma. With 5 bases clipped from V and 5 bases from J, the junction kept 9 bases outside the gene matches. Germline-derived CDR1 and CDR2 are LNHDA and SQIVND (reference sequence). The CDR3 sequence is 17 residues long. TCRdb used MiXCR to reprocess the PCR reads, holding one entry per CDR3 protein. Among 20,000 or so distinct CDR3 sequences, roughly 41% were seen once, and the ten largest hold around 35%. The sample was esophageal tumor tissue. This clonotype was obtained from a male donor with esophageal squamous cell carcinoma. The rearrangement links TRBV19 to TRBJ2-1, with 13 bases identical to TRBD2. CDR3 in amino acids: CASSSSTSGGADNEQFF. The CDR3 nucleotides read TGTGCCAGTAGTTCCTCCACTAGCGGGGGGGCGGACAATGAGCAGTTCTTC. The full variable domain, in which reference TRBV19 and TRBJ2-1 provide the parts outside the CDR3, is DGGITQSPKYLFRKEGQNVTLSCEQNLNHDAMYWYRQDPGQGLRLIYYSQIVNDFQKGDIAEGYSVSREKKESFPLTVTSAQKNPTAFYLCASSSSTSGGADNEQFFGPGTRLTVL.